Following are 18 T cell receptor beta chains from one sample sequenced in a study of blood T cells in healthy people across ages. With a J-beta primer mix and a sample-barcoded 5' primer, a second PCR ran about 7 to 12 cycles. TCRdb used MiXCR to reprocess the 5' RACE reads, holding one entry per CDR3 protein. The table lists some 1.4 million distinct CDR3 sequences, 35% to 45% of them singletons, with around 8% in the top ten. The specimen sequenced was blood. The receptors were sampled from a woman aged 18-29 years in good health.

This sequence joins TRBV5-6 and TRBJ1-1; D is possibly TRBD1 (6 bases). Germline values: CDR1 SGHDT, CDR2 YYEEEE. This CDR3 is 15 amino acids long. The V and J ends lost 2 bases and 0 bases respectively, with 11 bases between them. DNA for the CDR3: TGTGCCAGCAGCTTCAGGGGTACGATGAACACTGAAGCTTTCTTT. The encoded protein is CASSFRGTMNTEAFF.

This clonotype has just one count. The conserved phenylalanine or tryptophan normally closing the CDR3 is absent here, so this likely arose from a read error. No DNA is shown, since the ends of the CDR3 on it are uncertain; the CDR3 is the one TCRdb lists. CDR3 loop: CSERTGDGYTFGS. The J gene is TRBJ2-1, the V gene TRBV29-1; the table's D gene call, TRBD1, was not cross checked with the DNA. The CDR3 comprises 13 residues, both ends counted. The germline V gene encodes CDR1 SQVTM and CDR2 ANQGSEA.

This clonotype was found once. This chain links TRBV4-1 with TRBJ2-5, with TRBD2 matching 8 bases. CDR1 and CDR2 from the germline V gene are MGHRA and YSYEKL. Unmatched junction bases numbered 14, after V lost 0 bases and J lost 11 bases. CDR3 length equals 16 residues. This chain's CDR3 is CASSQEFSSGPYGQYF. The CDR3 bases are TGCGCCAGCAGCCAAGAGTTTTCTAGCGGGCCCTACGGGCAGTACTTC.

This clonotype appeared a few times. The V gene is TRBV2, the J gene TRBJ2-2; D is uncertain. The CDR3 sequence is 13 residues long. V was clipped by 2 bases and J by 5 bases, with 6 bases between them. Germline loops: CDR1 SNHLY, CDR2 FYNNEI. The CDR3 coding sequence is TGTGCCAGCAGTGAAACACGAACCGGGGAGCTGTTTTTT. Translated, it gives CASSETRTGELFF.

This chain uses TRBV3-1 with TRBJ2-3, with D uncertain. The germline gives CDR1 LGHDT, CDR2 YNNKEL (reference sequence). The V end was cut by 0 bases, the J end by 2 bases, with 9 bases between. This CDR3 has 15 amino acids. CDR3 protein: CASSQEPDNTDTQYF. CDR3 in DNA: TGTGCCAGCAGCCAAGAACCTGACAACACAGATACGCAGTATTTT.

The chain recombines TRBV5-1 with TRBJ1-1, with 9 nucleotides matching TRBD1. The V gene's germline CDR1 is SGHRS and CDR2 YFSETQ. This CDR3 spans 13 amino acids. Unmatched junction bases numbered 6, after V lost 4 bases and J lost 8 bases. CDR3 loop: CASSEPGQGEAFF. DNA of the CDR3: TGCGCCAGCAGCGAACCGGGACAGGGCGAAGCTTTCTTT.

The V call is TRBV10-1, the J call TRBJ2-5; 10 bases match TRBD2. The CDR3 consists of 16 residues. With 4 bases clipped from V and 1 base from J, the junction kept 6 bases outside the gene matches. Germline CDR1 and CDR2: WNHNN and SYGVQD (reference sequence). The CDR3 loop reads CASSASASGGQETQYF. The DNA for the CDR3 is TGCGCCAGCAGTGCCTCGGCTAGCGGGGGCCAAGAGACCCAGTACTTC.

This sequence joins TRBV6-2 or TRBV6-3 and TRBJ2-5; 10 bases line up with TRBD1. The CDR3 length is 16 residues. V trimming: 0 bases; J trimming: 3 bases; junction bases outside the gene matches: 4. The germline V gene encodes CDR1 MNHEY and CDR2 SVGEGT. The CDR3 loop reads CASSYSTGGVEETQYF. The CDR3 coding sequence is TGTGCCAGCAGTTACTCGACAGGGGGCGTGGAAGAGACCCAGTACTTC.

Concerning this clonotype itself: Germline and junction disagree at one end, which may indicate a read error. The rearrangement uses TRBV7-9 and TRBJ1-1; a weak D match, TRBD1 (6 bases). Germline V gene lookup returns CDR1 SEHNR and CDR2 FQNEAQ (reference sequence). The CDR3 length is 13 residues. The CDR3 spells CASTLQGRGEAFF. As DNA, the CDR3 is TGTGCCAGCACCTTACAGGGACGGGGTGAAGCTTTCTTT.

This chain uses TRBV2 with TRBJ1-4; 8 nucleotides align to TRBD1. The CDR3 is made up of 14 amino acids. J was trimmed by 8 bases and V by 8 bases; bases with no gene match: 10. The V gene's germline CDR1 is SNHLY and CDR2 FYNNEI. The CDR3 protein is CASSRGTGEEKLFF. As DNA, the CDR3 is TGTGCCAGCTCGCGGGGGACAGGCGAGGAAAAACTGTTTTTT.

The V call is TRBV15, the J call TRBJ2-7; D remains unclear. V was cut by 3 bases and J by 3 bases, with 15 bases left in between. The CDR3 is 15 residues long. Germline lookup yields CDR1 LNHNV and CDR2 YYDKDF (reference sequence). CDR3 in DNA: TGTGCCACCAGCAGTCACCAGGTTCCCCACTACGAGCAGTACTTC. It codes for CATSSHQVPHYEQYF.

The V gene is TRBV29-1, the J gene TRBJ2-5, with 7 bases matching TRBD1. The CDR3 spans 12 residues. Germline trimming cut 6 bases from V and 5 bases from J; bases unmatched to any gene: 6. Germline CDR1 and CDR2: SQVTM and ANQGSEA. The CDR3 coding sequence is TGCAGCGTGGTGACAGGGATCGAGACCCAGTACTTC. Amino acids: CSVVTGIETQYF.

This clonotype was observed a few times. The J gene is TRBJ2-2, the V gene TRBV25-1; D call uncertain. Germline V gene data show CDR1 as MGHDK and CDR2 as SYGVNS. The CDR3 consists of 16 residues. V lost 5 bases and J 0 bases, leaving 13 bases between the germline ends. CDR3 amino acids: CASSTFLDANTGELFF. The CDR3 nucleotides read TGTGCCAGCAGTACTTTTTTGGACGCGAACACCGGGGAGCTGTTTTTT.

The chain joins TRBV24-1 to TRBJ1-1, with D maybe TRBD1 (6 bases). Trimming left V 7 bases short and J 1 base short, with 12 bases between. This CDR3 has 14 residues. From germline, CDR1 is KGHDR and CDR2 SFDVKD. The CDR3 region is CATRPPGQNTEAFF. CDR3 nucleotide sequence: TGTGCCACCAGGCCCCCGGGACAGAACACTGAAGCTTTCTTT.

This clonotype was counted only a few times. The chain has TRBV20-1 and TRBJ2-1; D is ambiguous. The CDR3 totals 12 residues. Germline V CDR1 and CDR2: DFQATT, SNEGSKA (reference sequence). Trimming took 2 bases from V and 5 from J, leaving 7 bases between them. CDR3 nucleotide sequence: TGCAGTGCTAGATGGAATCACAATGAGCAGTTCTTC. This codes for CSARWNHNEQFF.

The V gene is TRBV7-9, the J gene TRBJ1-6, with TRBD1 identical over 7 bases. Per the germline V gene, CDR1 is SEHNR and CDR2 is FQNEAQ (reference sequence). This CDR3 has 14 residues. V was clipped by 5 bases and J by 10 bases; unmatched bases: 8. DNA for the CDR3: TGTGCCAGCAGCCCCCGACAGGGAGCCTCACCCCTCCACTTT. This sequence encodes CASSPRQGASPLHF.

The rearrangement uses TRBV12-3 or TRBV12-4 and TRBJ2-3, with D possibly matching TRBD2 (5 bases). This CDR3 comprises 15 residues. Trimming stripped 6 bases from V and 3 bases from J, with 16 bases between. Here the CDR3 reads CASRSIGLITDTQYF. CDR3 nucleotide sequence: TGTGCCAGCAGATCAATAGGACTCATAACAGATACGCAGTATTTT.

This clonotype came up a few times. V and J are TRBV20-1 and TRBJ2-1, with D perhaps given as TRBD1 or TRBD2 (5 bases each). This CDR3 has 15 residues. V shed 6 bases and J shed 5 bases, with 20 bases lying between them. Germline CDR1 DFQATT, CDR2 SNEGSKA (reference sequence). CDR3 region: CSAQDPGPQDNEQFF. CDR3 bases: TGCAGTGCACAAGACCCGGGACCGCAGGACAATGAGCAGTTCTTC.